This T cell receptor beta chain was profiled in a study of response to subunit inactivated influenza vaccine. V was shortened by 5 bases and J by 7 bases, with 16 bases between the two germline ends. This CDR3 has 14 amino acids. Germline CDR1 is SGHDN and CDR2 is FVKESK. MiXCR, run by TCRdb on the RT-PCR reads, gives a single entry per CDR3 protein. The data hold about 570,000 distinct CDR3 sequences, with approximately 10% observed a single time. These data also featured in a second study, about T cells expressing NK-cell markers. That publication notes: Synthesis of TCR beta cDNA relied on 5'RACE template switching carrying UMIs. As a fraction of CD8+ T cells, dominant NKG2C+ clonotypes reached roughly 1.0-7.5% in six donors.

The specimen comprised PBMCs from blood, sampled on the day of vaccination. The chain uses TRBV14 and TRBJ2-3, with no clear D. The clonotype was recovered from a man in his fifties or sixties who received an inactivated influenza vaccine. CDR3 residues: CASSDPGIPYTQYF. CDR3 DNA: TGTGCCAGCAGCGACCCGGGTATCCCCTATACGCAGTATTTT.